One T cell receptor beta chain is described in this entry. As yet, its antigen is unknown. The junction differs from germline at one of its ends, possibly a read error. Clones were read by immunoSEQ multiplex PCR, and TCRdb kept only the in-frame ones, dropping some. Here the sample spans around 51,000 clones, about 80% being singletons. This entry belongs to a study of OX40 agonist ivuxolimab in advanced cancers. Study-wide context: The study gave patients intravenous ivuxolimab at 0.01 to 10 mg/kg every 2 weeks. With a range of roughly 20 to 80, age averaged about 59 years, and around 80% were male. Partial responses were seen in three patients, one with hepatocellular carcinoma and two with cutaneous melanoma. Study-wide findings and caveats: At 0.1-3.0 mg/kg, partial responders had clonal expansion among the lowest observed.

Germline V gives CDR1 SGHRS, CDR2 YFSETQ. The CDR3 is made up of 14 amino acids. The chain has TRBV5-1 and TRBJ2-1; TRBD2 might be the D (6 bases). Sequencing was performed on CD4+ or CD8+ T cells sorted from blood, taken in a trial of the OX40 agonist ivuxolimab. This receptor was obtained from an adult with an advanced solid tumor such as melanoma, head and neck, liver or kidney cancer. The CDR3 DNA is TGCGCCAGCAGCCTTGGGGACTCCTTCAATGAGCAGTTCTTC. Translating gives CASSLGDSFNEQFF.